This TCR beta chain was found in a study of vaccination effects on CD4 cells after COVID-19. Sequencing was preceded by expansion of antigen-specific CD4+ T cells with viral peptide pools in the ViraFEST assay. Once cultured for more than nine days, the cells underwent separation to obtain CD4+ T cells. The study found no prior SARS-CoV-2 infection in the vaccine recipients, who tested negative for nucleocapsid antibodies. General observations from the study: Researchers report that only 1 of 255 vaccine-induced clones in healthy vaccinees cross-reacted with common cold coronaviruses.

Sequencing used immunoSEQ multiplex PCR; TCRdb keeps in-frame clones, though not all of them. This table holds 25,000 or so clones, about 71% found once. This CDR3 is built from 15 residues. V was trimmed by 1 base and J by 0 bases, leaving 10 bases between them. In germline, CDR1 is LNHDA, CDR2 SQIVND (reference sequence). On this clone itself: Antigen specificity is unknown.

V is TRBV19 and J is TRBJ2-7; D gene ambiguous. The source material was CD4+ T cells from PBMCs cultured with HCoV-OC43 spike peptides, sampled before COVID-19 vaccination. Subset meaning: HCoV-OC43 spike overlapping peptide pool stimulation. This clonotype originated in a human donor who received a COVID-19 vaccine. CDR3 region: CASSIVAESSYEQYF. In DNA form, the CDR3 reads TGTGCCAGTAGTATAGTGGCGGAGAGCTCCTACGAGCAGTACTTC.